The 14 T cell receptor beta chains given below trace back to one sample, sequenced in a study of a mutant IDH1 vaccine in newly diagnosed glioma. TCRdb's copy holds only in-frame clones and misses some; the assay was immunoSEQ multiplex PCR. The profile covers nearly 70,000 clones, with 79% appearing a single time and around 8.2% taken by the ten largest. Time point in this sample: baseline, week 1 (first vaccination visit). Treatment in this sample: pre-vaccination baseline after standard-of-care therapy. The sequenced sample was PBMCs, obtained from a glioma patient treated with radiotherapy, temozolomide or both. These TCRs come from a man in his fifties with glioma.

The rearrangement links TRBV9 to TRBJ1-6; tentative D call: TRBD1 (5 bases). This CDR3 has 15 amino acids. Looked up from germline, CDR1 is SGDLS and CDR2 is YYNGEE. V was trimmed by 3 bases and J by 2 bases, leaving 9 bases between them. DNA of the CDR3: TGTGCCAGCAGCGCGGGGGGGACCTATAATTCACCCCTCCACTTT. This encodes CASSAGGTYNSPLHF.

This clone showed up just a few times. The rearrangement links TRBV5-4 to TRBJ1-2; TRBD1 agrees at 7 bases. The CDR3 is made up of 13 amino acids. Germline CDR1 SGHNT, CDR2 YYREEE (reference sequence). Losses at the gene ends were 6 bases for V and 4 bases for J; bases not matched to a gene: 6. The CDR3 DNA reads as TGTGCCAGCACCCAGGACAGGCTCTATGGCTACACCTTC. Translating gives CASTQDRLYGYTF.

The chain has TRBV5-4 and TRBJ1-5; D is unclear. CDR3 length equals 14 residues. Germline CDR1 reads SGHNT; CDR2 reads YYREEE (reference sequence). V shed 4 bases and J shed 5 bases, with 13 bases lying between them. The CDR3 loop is CASSQNRDDQPQHF. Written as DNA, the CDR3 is TGTGCCAGCAGCCAAAACCGGGATGATCAGCCCCAGCATTTT.

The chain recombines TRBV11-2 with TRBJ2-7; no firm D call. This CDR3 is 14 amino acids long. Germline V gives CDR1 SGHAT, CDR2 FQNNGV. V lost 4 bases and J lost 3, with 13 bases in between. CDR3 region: CASSWGSGDYEQYF. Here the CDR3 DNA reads TGTGCCAGCAGCTGGGGTTCGGGCGACTACGAGCAGTACTTC.

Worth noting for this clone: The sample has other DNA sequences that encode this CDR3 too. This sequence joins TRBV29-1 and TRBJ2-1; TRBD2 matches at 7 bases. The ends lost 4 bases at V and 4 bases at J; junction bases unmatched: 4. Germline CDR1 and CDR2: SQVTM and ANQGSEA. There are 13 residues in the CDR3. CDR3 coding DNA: TGCAGCGTTGGCGGGGGACGATACAATGAGCAGTTCTTC. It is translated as CSVGGGRYNEQFF.

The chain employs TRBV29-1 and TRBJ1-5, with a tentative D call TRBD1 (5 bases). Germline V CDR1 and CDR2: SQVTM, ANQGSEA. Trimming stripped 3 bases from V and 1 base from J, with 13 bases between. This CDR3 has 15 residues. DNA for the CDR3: TGCAGCGTTGATTTCTGGAGGGGAAGCAATCAGCCCCAGCATTTT. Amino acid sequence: CSVDFWRGSNQPQHF.

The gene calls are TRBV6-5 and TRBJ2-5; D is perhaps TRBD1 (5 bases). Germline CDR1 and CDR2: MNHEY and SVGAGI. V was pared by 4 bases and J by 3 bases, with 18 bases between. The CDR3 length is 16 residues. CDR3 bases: TGTGCCAGCAGTTTCACCGGACACGTAGGAAAAGAGACCCAGTACTTC. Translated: CASSFTGHVGKETQYF.

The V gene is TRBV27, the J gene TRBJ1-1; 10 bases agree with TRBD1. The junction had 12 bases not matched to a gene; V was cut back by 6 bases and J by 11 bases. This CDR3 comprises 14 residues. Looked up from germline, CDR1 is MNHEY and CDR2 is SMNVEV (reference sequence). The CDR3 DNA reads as TGTGCCAGCAGCTCCGGGACAGGGGTCCATAGGGCTTTCTTT. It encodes CASSSGTGVHRAFF.

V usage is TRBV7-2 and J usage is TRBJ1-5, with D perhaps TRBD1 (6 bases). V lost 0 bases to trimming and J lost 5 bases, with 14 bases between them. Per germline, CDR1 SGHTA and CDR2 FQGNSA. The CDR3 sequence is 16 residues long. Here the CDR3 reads CASSLAIEGGDQPQHF. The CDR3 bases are TGTGCCAGCAGCTTAGCGATCGAAGGGGGAGATCAGCCCCAGCATTTT. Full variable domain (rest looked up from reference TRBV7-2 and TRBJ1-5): GAGVSQSPSNKVTEKGKDVELRCDPISGHTALYWYRQSLGQGLEFLIYFQGNSAPDKSGLPSDRFSAERTGGSVSTLTIQRTQQEDSAVYLCASSLAIEGGDQPQHFGDGTRLSIL.

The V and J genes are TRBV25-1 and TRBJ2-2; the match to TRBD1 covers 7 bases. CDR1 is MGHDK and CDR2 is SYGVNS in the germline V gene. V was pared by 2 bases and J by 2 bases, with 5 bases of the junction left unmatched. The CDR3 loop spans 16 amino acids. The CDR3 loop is CASSEGQGVNTGELFF. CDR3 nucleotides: TGTGCCAGCAGTGAAGGTCAGGGGGTAAACACCGGGGAGCTGTTTTTT.

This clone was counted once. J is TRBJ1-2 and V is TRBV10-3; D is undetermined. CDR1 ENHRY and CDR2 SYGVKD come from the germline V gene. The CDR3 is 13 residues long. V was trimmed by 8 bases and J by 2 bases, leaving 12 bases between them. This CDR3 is CAIQDLTNYGYTF. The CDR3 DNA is TGTGCCATCCAGGACCTCACCAACTATGGCTACACCTTC.

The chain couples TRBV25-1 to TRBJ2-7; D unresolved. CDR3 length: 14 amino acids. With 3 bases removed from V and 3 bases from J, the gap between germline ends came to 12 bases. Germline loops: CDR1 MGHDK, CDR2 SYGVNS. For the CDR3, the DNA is TGTGCCAGCAGTGACCCTGGACGGATCTACGAGCAGTACTTC. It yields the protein CASSDPGRIYEQYF.

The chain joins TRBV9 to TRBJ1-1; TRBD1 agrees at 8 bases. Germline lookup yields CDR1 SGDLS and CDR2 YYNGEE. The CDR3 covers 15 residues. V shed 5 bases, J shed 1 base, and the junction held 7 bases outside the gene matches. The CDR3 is CASRSDRERNTEAFF. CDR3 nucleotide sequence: TGTGCCAGCAGGTCGGACAGGGAGAGGAACACTGAAGCTTTCTTT.

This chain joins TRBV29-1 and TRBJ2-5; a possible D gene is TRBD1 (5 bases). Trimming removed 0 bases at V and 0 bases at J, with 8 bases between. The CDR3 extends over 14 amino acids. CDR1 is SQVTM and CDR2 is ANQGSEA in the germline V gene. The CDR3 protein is CSVEDRQYQETQYF. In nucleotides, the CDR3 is TGCAGCGTTGAAGACAGACAGTACCAAGAGACCCAGTACTTC.